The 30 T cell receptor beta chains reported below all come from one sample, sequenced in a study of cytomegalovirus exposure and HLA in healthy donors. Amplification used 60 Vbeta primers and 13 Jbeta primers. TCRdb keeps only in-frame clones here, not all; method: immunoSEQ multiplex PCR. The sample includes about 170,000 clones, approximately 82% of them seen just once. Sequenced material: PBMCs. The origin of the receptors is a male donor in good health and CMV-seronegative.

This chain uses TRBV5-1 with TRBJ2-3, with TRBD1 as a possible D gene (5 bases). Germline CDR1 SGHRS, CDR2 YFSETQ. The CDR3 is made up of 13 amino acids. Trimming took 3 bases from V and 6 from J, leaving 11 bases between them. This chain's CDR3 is CASSSPGMDTQYF. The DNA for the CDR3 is TGCGCCAGCAGCTCCCCAGGGATGGATACGCAGTATTTT. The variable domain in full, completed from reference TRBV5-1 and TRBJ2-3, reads KAGVTQTPRYLIKTRGQQVTLSCSPISGHRSVSWYQQTPGQGLQFLFEYFSETQRNKGNFPGRFSGRQFSNSRSEMNVSTLELGDSALYLCASSSPGMDTQYFGPGTRLTVL.

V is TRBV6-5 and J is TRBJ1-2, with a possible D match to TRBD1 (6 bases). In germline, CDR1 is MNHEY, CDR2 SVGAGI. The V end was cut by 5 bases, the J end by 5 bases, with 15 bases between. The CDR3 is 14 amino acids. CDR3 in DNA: TGTGCCAGCAGTGACGTGGACAGTGAATATGGCTACACCTTC. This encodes CASSDVDSEYGYTF.

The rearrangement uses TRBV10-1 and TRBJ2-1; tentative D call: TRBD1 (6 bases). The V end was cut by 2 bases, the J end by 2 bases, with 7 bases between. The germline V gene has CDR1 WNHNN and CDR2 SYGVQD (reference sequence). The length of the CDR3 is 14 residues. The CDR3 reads CASSEGGTYNEQFF. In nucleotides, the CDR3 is TGCGCCAGCAGTGAGGGGGGCACCTACAATGAGCAGTTCTTC.

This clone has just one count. CDR3 nucleotide sequence: TGTGCCAGTAGTATAGATCTCGGGCGGGCGAACACCGGGGAGCTGTTTTTT. This sequence encodes CASSIDLGRANTGELFF. The V call is TRBV19, the J call TRBJ2-2; D perhaps matches TRBD2 (5 bases). Germline CDR1 is LNHDA and CDR2 is SQIVND (reference sequence). This CDR3 has 17 residues. V was trimmed by 0 bases and J by 0 bases, leaving 11 bases between them.

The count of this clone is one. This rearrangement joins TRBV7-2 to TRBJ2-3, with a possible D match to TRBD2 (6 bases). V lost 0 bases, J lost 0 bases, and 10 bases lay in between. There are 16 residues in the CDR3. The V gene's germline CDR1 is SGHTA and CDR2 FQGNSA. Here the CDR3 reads CASSLAAGSSTDTQYF. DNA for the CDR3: TGTGCCAGCAGCTTAGCGGCGGGGTCTAGCACAGATACGCAGTATTTT. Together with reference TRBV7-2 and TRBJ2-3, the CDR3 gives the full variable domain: GAGVSQSPSNKVTEKGKDVELRCDPISGHTALYWYRQSLGQGLEFLIYFQGNSAPDKSGLPSDRFSAERTGGSVSTLTIQRTQQEDSAVYLCASSLAAGSSTDTQYFGPGTRLTVL.

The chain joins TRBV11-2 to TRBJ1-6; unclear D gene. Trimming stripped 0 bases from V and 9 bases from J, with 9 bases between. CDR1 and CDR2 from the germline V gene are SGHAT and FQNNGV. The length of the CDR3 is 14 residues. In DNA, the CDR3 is TGTGCCAGCAGCTTAGAAGGTGGAGGTTCACCCCTCCACTTT. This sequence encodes CASSLEGGGSPLHF.

As DNA, the CDR3 is TGTGCCAGCAGCTTACGTCACAGGGGGGAGGCTTTCTTT. The encoded protein is CASSLRHRGEAFF. The genes are TRBV7-3 and TRBJ1-1; 8 positions match TRBD1. J gave up 11 bases and V 2 bases, and 7 bases lay outside the gene matches. Per the germline V gene, CDR1 is SGHTA and CDR2 is FQGTGA. The CDR3 length is 13 residues. Drawing the rest from reference TRBV7-3 and TRBJ1-1, the complete variable domain is GAGVSQTPSNKVTEKGKYVELRCDPISGHTALYWYRQSLGQGPEFLIYFQGTGAADDSGLPNDRFFAVRPEGSVSTLKIQRTERGDSAVYLCASSLRHRGEAFFGQGTRLTVV.

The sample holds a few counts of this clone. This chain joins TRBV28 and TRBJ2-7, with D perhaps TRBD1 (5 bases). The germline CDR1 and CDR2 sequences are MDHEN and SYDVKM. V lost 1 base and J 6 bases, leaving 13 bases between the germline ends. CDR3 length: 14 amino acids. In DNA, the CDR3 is TGTGCCAGCAGTTTATTAGGGGATAAGGGCGAGCAGTACTTC. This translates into CASSLLGDKGEQYF.

This chain's CDR3 is CASSLQGAGTEAFF. The CDR3 region has the DNA TGTGCCAGCAGCTTACAGGGGGCTGGCACTGAAGCTTTCTTT. This chain uses TRBV7-3 with TRBJ1-1; 8 nucleotides align to TRBD1. Germline V gene data show CDR1 as SGHTA and CDR2 as FQGTGA. The trim removed 2 bases at V and 4 bases at J, leaving 3 bases unmatched. The CDR3 extends over 14 amino acids.

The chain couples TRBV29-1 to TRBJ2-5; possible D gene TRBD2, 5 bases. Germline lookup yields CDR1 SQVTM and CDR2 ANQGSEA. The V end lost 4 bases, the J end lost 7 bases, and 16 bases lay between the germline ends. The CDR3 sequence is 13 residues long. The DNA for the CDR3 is TGCAGCGTTGGGGGAGCGACGTCTGGGACCCAGTACTTC. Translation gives CSVGGATSGTQYF.

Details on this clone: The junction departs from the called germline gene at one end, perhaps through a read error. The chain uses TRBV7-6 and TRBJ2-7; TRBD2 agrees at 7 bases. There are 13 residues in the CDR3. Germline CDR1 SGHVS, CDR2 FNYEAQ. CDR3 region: CASSPKEGTTLNF. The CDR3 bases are TGTGCCAGCAGCCCGAAAGAGGGGACTACCCTGAACTTC.

The CDR3 loop reads CASSIAGQTSNQPQHF. CDR3 bases: TGTGCCAGTAGTATAGCTGGACAGACAAGCAATCAGCCCCAGCATTTT. The gene calls are TRBV19 and TRBJ1-5; a possible D gene is TRBD1 (6 bases). Trimming took 1 base from V and 1 from J, leaving 11 bases between them. Germline V CDR1 and CDR2: LNHDA, SQIVND (reference sequence). CDR3 size: 16 residues.

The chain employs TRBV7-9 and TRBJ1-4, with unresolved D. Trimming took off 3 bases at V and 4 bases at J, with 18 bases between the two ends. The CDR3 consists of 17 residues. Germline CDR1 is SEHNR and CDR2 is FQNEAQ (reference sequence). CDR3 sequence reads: CASSFSPLTMSNEKLFF. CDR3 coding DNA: TGTGCCAGCAGCTTCTCACCCCTGACAATGAGTAATGAAAAACTGTTTTTT.

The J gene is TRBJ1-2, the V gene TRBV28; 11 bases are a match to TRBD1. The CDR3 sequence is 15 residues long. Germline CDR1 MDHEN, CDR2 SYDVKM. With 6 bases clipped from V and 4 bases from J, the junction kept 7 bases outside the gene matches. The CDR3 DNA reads TGTGCCAGCAGACGAGGGACAGGGGGTAGCTATGGCTACACCTTC. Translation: CASRRGTGGSYGYTF.

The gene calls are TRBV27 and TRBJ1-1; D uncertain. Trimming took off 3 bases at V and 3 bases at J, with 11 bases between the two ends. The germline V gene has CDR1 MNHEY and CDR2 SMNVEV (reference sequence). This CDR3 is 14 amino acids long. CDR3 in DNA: TGTGCCAGCAGTTTTGGCTCTCTGGACACTGAAGCTTTCTTT. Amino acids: CASSFGSLDTEAFF.

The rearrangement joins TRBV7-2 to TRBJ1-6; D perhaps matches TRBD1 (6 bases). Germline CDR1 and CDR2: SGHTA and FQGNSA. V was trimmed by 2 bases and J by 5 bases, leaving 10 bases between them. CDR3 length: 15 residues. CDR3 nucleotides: TGTGCCAGCAGCTTACCCACAGGGCATAATTCACCCCTCCACTTT. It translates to CASSLPTGHNSPLHF.

CDR3 DNA sequence: TGTGCCAGCTCCAACCTCGGGGGGGGCCCAACCTACGAGCAGTACTTC. Its protein is CASSNLGGGPTYEQYF. The genes are TRBV27 and TRBJ2-7; TRBD2 aligns across 8 bases. CDR1 and CDR2 (germline): MNHEY, SMNVEV (reference sequence). Trimming at V came to 8 bases and at J to 2 bases, leaving 14 bases not matched to a gene. The CDR3 covers 16 residues.

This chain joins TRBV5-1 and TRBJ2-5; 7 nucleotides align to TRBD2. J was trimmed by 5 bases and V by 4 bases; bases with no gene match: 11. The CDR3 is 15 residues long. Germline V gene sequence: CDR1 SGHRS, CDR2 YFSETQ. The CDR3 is CASSDGLVPQETQYF. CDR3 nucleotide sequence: TGCGCCAGCAGCGACGGACTAGTACCTCAGGAGACCCAGTACTTC.

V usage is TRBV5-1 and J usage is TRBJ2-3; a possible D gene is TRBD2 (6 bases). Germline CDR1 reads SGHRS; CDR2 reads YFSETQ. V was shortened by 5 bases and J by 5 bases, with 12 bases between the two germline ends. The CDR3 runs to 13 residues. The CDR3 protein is CASRSGEVDTQYF. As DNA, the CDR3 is TGCGCCAGCAGGTCGGGGGAGGTAGATACGCAGTATTTT.

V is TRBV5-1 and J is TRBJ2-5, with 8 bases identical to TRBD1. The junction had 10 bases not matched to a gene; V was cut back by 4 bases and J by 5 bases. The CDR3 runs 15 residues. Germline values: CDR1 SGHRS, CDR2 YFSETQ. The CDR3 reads CASSPDSDRAETQYF. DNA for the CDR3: TGCGCCAGCAGCCCGGATTCGGACAGGGCTGAGACCCAGTACTTC.

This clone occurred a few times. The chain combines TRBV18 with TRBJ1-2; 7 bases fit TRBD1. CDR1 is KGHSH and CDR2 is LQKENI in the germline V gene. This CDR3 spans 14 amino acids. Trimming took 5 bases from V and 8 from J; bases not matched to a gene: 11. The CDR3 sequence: CASSSQGEQRGYTF. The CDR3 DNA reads TGTGCCAGCTCATCCCAGGGGGAACAGAGGGGCTACACCTTC.

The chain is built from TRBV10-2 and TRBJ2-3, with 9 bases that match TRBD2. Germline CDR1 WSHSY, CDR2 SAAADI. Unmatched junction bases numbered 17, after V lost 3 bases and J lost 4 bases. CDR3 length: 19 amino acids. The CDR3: CASSDFVRTSVGGADTQYF. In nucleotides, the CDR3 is TGCGCCAGCAGTGACTTCGTGAGGACTAGCGTCGGGGGGGCAGATACGCAGTATTTT.

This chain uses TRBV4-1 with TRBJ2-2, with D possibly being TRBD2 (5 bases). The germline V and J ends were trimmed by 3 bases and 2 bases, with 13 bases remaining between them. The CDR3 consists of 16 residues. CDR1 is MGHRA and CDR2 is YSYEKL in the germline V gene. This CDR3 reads CASSQRGSLNTGELFF. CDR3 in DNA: TGCGCCAGCAGCCAGAGAGGGAGTCTCAACACCGGGGAGCTGTTTTTT.

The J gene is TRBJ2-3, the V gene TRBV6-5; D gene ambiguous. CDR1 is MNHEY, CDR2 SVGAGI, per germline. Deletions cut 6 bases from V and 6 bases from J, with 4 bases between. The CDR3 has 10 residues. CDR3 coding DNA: TGTGCCAGCAGCCGGGATACGCAGTATTTT. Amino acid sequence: CASSRDTQYF.

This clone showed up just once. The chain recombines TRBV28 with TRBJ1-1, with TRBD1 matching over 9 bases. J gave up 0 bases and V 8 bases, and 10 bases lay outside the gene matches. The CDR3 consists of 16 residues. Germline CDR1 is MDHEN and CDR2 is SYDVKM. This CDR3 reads CASGSPGQGMNTEAFF. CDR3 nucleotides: TGTGCCAGCGGATCGCCGGGACAGGGAATGAACACTGAAGCTTTCTTT. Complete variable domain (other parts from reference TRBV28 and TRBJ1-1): DVKVTQSSRYLVKRTGEKVFLECVQDMDHENMFWYRQDPGLGLRLIYFSYDVKMKEKGDIPEGYSVSREKKERFSLILESASTNQTSMYLCASGSPGQGMNTEAFFGQGTRLTVV.

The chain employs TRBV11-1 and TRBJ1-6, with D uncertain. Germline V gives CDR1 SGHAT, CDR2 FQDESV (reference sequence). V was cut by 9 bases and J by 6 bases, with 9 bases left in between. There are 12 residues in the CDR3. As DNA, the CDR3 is TGTGCCAGTCGACTGCTTAATTCACCCCTCCACTTT. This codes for CASRLLNSPLHF.

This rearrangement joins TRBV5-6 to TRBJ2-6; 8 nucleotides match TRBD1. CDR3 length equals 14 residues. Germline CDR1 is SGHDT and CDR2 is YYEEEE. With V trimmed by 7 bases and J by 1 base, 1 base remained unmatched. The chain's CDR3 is CASGTGSGANVLTF. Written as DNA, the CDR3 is TGTGCCAGCGGGACAGGATCTGGGGCCAACGTCCTGACTTTC.

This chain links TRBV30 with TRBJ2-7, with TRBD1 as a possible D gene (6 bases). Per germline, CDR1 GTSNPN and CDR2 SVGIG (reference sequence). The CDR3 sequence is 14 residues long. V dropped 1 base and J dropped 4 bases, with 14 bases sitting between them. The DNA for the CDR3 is TGTGCCTGGAGTGACAGGGTCGGGTCGTACGAGCAGTACTTC. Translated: CAWSDRVGSYEQYF.

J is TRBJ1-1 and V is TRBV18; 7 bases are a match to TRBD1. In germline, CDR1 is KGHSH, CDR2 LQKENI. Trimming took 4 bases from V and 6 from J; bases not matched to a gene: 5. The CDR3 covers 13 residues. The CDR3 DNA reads TGTGCCAGCTCACTATCCGGGACAGCTGAAGCTTTCTTT. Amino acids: CASSLSGTAEAFF.

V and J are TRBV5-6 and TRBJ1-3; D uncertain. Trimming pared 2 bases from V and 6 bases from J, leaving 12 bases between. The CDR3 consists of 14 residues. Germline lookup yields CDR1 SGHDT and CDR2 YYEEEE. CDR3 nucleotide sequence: TGTGCCAGCAGCTTTTACCAGGCACTAAACACCATATATTTT. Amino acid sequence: CASSFYQALNTIYF.